This section outlines one T cell receptor beta chain sequence together with its context. Its antigen is still unknown. The entry originates in a study of cytomegalovirus exposure and HLA in healthy donors. The CDR3 consists of 15 residues. Unmatched junction bases numbered 3, after V lost 2 bases and J lost 2 bases. In germline, CDR1 is LGHNA, CDR2 YSLEER. Clones were read by immunoSEQ multiplex PCR, and TCRdb kept only the in-frame ones, dropping some. This table holds 90,000 to 100,000 clones, about 90% found once. Separate from the approximately 700-subject first cohort was the 120-subject validation cohort, to which the donors belonged. Overall study findings and caveats: In vitro checks showed that a few CMV-associated chains really do target CMV antigens. Across donors, most TCRs were seen rarely, yet some public ones were widespread. A list of around 150 TCR beta chains associated with cytomegalovirus was given.

This sequence originates from a man aged 18 to 29 in good health and CMV-seropositive. The chain uses TRBV4-3 and TRBJ1-2; 9 bases align to TRBD1. The sequencing sample was made of PBMCs. The CDR3 reads CASSQIGTGNYGYTF. CDR3 in DNA: TGCGCCAGCAGCCAAATCGGGACAGGGAACTATGGCTACACCTTC.